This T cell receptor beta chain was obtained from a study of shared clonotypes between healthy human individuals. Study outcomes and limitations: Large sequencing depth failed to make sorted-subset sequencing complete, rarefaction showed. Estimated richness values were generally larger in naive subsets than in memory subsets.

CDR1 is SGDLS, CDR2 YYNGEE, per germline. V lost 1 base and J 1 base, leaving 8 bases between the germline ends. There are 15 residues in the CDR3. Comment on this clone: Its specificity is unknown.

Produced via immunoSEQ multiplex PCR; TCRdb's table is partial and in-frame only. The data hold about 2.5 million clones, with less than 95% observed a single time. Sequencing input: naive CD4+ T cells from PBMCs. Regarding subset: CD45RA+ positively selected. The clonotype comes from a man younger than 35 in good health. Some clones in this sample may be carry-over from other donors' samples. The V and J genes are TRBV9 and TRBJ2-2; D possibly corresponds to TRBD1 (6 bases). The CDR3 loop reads CASSVWGQNTGELFF. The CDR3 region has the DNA TGTGCCAGCAGCGTATGGGGACAGAACACCGGGGAGCTGTTTTTT. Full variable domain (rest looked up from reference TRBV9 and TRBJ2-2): DSGVTQTPKHLITATGQRVTLRCSPRSGDLSVYWYQQSLDQGLQFLIQYYNGEERAKGNILERFSAQQFPDLHSELNLSSLELGDSALYFCASSVWGQNTGELFFGEGSRLTVL.